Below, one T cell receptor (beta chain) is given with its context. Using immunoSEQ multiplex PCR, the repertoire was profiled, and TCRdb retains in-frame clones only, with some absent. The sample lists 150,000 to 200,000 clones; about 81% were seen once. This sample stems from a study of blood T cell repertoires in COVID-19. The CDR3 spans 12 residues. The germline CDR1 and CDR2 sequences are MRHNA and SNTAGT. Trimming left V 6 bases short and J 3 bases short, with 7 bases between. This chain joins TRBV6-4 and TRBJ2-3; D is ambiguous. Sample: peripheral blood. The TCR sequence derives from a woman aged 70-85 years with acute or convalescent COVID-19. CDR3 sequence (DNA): TGTGCCAGCAGGTCCGGGACAGATACGCAGTATTTT. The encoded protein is CASRSGTDTQYF.